The TCR beta chain under discussion was sequenced for a study of T-cell memory formation after mild COVID-19. Trimming left V 7 bases short and J 6 bases short, with 16 bases between. There are 14 residues in the CDR3. This clonotype was seen a few times. MiXCR was run by TCRdb on the 5' RACE reads, yielding one entry per CDR3 protein. Found here are approximately 290,000 distinct CDR3 sequences, 15% to 20% of them singletons; the top ten hold about a fifth. This sequence joins TRBV12-3 or TRBV12-4 and TRBJ2-1, with D perhaps assigned TRBD1 or TRBD2 (5 bases each). The source is a man aged 18 to 30 who had mild COVID-19 (a few samples of this study predate the infection). Cell type and time point are not known. The sequencing sample was made of PBMCs or a T cell subset sorted from them (not recorded which). CDR3 DNA sequence: TGTGCCAGCACCCCGGGGCTAGCCTTCAATGAGCAGTTCTTC. It is translated as CASTPGLAFNEQFF.